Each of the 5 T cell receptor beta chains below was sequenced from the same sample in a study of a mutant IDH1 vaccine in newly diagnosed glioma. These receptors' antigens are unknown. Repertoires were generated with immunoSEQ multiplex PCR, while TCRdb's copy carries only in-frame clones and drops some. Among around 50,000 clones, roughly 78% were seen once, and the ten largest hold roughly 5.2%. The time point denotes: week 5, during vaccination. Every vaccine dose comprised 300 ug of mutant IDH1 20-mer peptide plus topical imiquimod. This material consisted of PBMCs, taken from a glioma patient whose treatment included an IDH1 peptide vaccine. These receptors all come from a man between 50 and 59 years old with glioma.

CDR3 residues: CASSFGGFEAFF. The DNA of the CDR3 is TGTGCCAGCAGCTTTGGGGGCTTTGAAGCTTTCTTT. This sequence joins TRBV7-2 and TRBJ1-1; a possible D gene is TRBD1 (6 bases). Per the germline V gene, CDR1 is SGHTA and CDR2 is FQGNSA. The CDR3 consists of 12 residues. Trimming cost V 3 bases and J 7 bases, with 9 bases left between them.

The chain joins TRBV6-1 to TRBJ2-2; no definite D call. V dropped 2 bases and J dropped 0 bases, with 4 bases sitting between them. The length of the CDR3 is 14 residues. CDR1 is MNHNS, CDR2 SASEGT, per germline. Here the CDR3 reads CASSEMPNTGELFF. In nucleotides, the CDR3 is TGTGCCAGCAGTGAAATGCCGAACACCGGGGAGCTGTTTTTT.

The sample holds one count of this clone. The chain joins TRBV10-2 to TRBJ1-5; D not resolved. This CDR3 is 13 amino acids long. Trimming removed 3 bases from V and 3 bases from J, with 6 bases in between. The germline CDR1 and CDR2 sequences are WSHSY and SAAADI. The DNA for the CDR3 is TGCGCCAGCAGTGAAACGTACAATCAGCCCCAGCATTTT. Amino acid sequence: CASSETYNQPQHF.

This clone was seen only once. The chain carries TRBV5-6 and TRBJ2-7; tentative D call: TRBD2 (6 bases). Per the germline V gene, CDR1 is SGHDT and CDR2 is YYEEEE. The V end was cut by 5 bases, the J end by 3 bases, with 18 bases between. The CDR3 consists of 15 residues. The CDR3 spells CASSIATGSHYEQYF. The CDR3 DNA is TGTGCCAGCAGTATAGCCACCGGGAGCCACTACGAGCAGTACTTC.

The CDR3 DNA reads as TGCAGCGTTATACTAACTGGGTGGGAGACCCAGTACTTC. This gives the protein CSVILTGWETQYF. V and J are TRBV29-1 and TRBJ2-5; no reliable D call. The V end lost 5 bases, the J end lost 5 bases, and 15 bases lay between the germline ends. The CDR3 sequence is 13 residues long. Germline assignment: CDR1 SQVTM and CDR2 ANQGSEA.